The source of this TCR beta chain is a study of T cells in Graves' hyperthyroidism and ophthalmopathy. Regarding the study as a whole: Ophthalmopathy was identified by the model a median about 6.4 months ahead of onset.

Amplified regions were TCR beta CDR3 sequences from RNA transcripts. TCR CDR3 regions were first amplified by RT-PCR with HTBI primers. Using its own MiXCR run on the multiplex PCR reads, TCRdb lists one record per CDR3 protein. This sample has about 350,000 distinct CDR3 sequences, with around 13% found just once. Trimming removed 2 bases at V and 8 bases at J, with 12 bases between. CDR3 size: 14 residues. No ophthalmopathy progression within 18 months constituted stable Graves' hyperthyroidism. To note about this clonotype: Its target is not known.

This clonotype was sampled from a woman aged 25 to 45 with Graves' hyperthyroidism. J is TRBJ1-4 and V is TRBV12-3 or TRBV12-4; no definite D call. The sample comprised blood. The CDR3 nucleotides read TGTGCCAGCAGTTTAAGGGAAGGATCCGAAAAACTGTTTTTT. Its translation: CASSLREGSEKLFF.